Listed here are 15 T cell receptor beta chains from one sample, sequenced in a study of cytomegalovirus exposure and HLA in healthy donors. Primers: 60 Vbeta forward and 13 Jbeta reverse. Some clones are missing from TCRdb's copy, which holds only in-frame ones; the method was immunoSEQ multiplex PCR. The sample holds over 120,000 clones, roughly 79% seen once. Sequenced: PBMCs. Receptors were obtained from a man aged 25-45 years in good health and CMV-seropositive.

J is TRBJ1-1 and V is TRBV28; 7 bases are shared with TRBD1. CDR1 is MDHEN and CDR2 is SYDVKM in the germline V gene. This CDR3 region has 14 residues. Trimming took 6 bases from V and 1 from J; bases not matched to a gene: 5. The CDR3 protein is CASSAGTANTEAFF. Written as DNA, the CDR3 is TGTGCCAGCAGCGCCGGGACAGCGAACACTGAAGCTTTCTTT.

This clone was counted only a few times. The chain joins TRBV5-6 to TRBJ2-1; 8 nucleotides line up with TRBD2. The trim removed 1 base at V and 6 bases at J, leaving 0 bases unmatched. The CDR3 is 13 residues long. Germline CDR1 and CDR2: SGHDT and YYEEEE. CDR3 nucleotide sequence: TGTGCCAGCAGCTTGCGGGGGGGCAATGAGCAGTTCTTC. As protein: CASSLRGGNEQFF.

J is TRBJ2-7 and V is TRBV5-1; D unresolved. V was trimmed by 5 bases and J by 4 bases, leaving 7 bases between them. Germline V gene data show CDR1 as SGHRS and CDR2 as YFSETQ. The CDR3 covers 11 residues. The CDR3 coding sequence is TGCGCCAGCAGTTCCCCTTACGAGCAGTACTTC. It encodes CASSSPYEQYF.

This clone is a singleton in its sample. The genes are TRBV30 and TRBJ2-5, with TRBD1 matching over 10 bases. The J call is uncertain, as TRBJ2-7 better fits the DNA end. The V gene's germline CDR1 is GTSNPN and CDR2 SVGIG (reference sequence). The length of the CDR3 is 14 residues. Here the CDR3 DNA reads TGTGCCTGGAGCGTGGGACAGGGGTATTACGAGCAGTACTTC. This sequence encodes CAWSVGQGYYEQYF.

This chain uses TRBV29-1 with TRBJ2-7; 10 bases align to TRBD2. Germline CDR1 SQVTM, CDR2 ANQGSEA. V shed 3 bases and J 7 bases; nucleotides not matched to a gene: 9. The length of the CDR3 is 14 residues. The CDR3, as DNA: TGCAGCGTTGAGGGGCTAGCGGGAGCGAGGGAGCAGTACTTC. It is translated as CSVEGLAGAREQYF.

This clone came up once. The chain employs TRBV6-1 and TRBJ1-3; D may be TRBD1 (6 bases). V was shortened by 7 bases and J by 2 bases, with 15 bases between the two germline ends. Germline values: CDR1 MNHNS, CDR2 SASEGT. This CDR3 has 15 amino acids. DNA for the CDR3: TGTGCCAGCATAAGGATACAGGGTCCTGGAAACACCATATATTTT. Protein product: CASIRIQGPGNTIYF.

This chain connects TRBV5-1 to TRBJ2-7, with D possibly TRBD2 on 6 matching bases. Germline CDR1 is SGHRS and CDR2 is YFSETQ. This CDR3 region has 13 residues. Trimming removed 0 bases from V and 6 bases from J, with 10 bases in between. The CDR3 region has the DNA TGCGCCAGCAGCTTGGACGGGAGCGGCGAGCAGTACTTC. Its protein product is CASSLDGSGEQYF.

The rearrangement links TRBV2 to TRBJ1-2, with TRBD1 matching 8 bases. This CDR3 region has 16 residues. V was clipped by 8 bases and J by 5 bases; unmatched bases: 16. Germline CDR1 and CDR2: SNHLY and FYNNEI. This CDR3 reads CASPQSLVQGEYGYTF. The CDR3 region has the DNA TGTGCCAGCCCCCAATCCCTAGTACAGGGGGAGTATGGCTACACCTTC.

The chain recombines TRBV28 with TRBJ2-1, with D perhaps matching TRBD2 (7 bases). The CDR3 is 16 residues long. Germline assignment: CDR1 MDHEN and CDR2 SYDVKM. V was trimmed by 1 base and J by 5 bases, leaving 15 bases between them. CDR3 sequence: CASSLFSPGGNNEQFF. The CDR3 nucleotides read TGTGCCAGCAGTTTATTCTCCCCGGGGGGCAACAATGAGCAGTTCTTC.

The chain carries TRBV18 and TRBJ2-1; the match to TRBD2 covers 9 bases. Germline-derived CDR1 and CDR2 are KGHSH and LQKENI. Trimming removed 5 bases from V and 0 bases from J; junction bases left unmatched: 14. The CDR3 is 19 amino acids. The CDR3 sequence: CASSSTGLAPTSSYNEQFF. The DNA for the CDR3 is TGTGCCAGCTCATCGACGGGACTAGCTCCGACGAGCTCCTACAATGAGCAGTTCTTC.

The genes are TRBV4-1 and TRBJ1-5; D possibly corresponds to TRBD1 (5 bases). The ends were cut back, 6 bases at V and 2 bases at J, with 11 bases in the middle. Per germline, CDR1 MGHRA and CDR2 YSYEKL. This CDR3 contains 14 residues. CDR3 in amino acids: CASSPGQGNQPQHF. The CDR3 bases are TGCGCCAGCAGTCCTGGACAAGGCAATCAGCCCCAGCATTTT.

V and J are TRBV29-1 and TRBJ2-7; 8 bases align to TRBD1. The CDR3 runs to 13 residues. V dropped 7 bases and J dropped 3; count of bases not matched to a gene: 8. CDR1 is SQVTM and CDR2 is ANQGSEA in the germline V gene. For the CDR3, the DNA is TGCAGCGGTCGTGGACAGGGCAGCTACGAGCAGTACTTC. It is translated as CSGRGQGSYEQYF.

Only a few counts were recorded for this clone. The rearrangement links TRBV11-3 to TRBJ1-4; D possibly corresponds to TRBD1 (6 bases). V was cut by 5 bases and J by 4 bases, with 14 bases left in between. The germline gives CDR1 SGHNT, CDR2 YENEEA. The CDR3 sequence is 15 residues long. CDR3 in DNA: TGTGCCAGCAGCCACCGGACAGAGGATAATGAAAAACTGTTTTTT. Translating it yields CASSHRTEDNEKLFF. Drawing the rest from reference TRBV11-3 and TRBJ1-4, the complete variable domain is EAGVVQSPRYKIIEKKQPVAFWCNPISGHNTLYWYLQNLGQGPELLIRYENEEAVDDSQLPKDRFSAERLKGVDSTLKIQPAELGDSAVYLCASSHRTEDNEKLFFGSGTQLSVL.

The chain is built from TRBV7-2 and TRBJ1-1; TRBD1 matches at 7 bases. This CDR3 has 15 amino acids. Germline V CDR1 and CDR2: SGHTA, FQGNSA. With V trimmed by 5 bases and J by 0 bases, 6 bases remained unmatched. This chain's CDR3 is CASSKGAGVNTEAFF. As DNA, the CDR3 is TGTGCCAGCAGCAAGGGGGCAGGGGTGAACACTGAAGCTTTCTTT.

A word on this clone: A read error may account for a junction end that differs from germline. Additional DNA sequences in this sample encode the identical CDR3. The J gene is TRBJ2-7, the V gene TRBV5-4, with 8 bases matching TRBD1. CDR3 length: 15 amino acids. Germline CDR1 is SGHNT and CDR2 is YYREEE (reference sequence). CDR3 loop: CASSLALQGGYEQYF. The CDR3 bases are TGTGCCAGCAGCTTGGCCTTACAGGGGGGTTACGAACAGTACTTC.